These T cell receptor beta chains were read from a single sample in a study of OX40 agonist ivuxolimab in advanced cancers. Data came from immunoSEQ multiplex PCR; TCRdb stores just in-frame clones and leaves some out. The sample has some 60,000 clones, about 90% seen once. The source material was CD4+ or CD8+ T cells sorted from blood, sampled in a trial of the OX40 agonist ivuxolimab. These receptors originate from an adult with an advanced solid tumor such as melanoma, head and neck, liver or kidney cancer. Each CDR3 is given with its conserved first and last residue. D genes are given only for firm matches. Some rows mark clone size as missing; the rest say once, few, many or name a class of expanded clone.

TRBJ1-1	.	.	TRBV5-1	TGCGCCAGCAGCCCAGCGGGGGGCCGGGGGACTGAAGCTTTCTTT	CASSPAGGRGTEAFF
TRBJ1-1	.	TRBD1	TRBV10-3	TGTGCCATCCGGGGACCCGACAGGGCCGAAGCTTTCTTT	CAIRGPDRAEAFF
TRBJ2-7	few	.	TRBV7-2	TGTGCCAGCAGCCGAGGGAGGGAGCAGTACTTC	CASSRGREQYF
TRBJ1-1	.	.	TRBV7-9	TGTGCCAGCAGCTTAGGCAGGTCCTTGAACACTGAAGCTTTCTTT	CASSLGRSLNTEAFF
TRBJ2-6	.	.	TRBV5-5	TGTGCCAGCAGCTTCCGGCTTGGGGCCAACGTCCTGACTTTC	CASSFRLGANVLTF
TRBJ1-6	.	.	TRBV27	TGTGCCAGCAGCCACCGGGACCGTACACCCCTCCACTTT	CASSHRDRTPLHF
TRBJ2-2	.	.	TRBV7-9	TGTGCCAGCACCTTCCAGGAGGGGGTCGCCGGGGAGCTGTTTTTT	CASTFQEGVAGELFF
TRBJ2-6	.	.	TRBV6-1	TGTGCCAGCAGCGGACCGATCTCTGGGGCCAACGTCCTGACTTTC	CASSGPISGANVLTF
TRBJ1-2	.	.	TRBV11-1	TGTGCCAGCAGCTTAGGGCAATGGGATGGCTACACCTTC	CASSLGQWDGYTF
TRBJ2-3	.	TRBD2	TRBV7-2	TGTGCCAGCAGCTTCCGTGGACTAGCGAACACAGATACGCAGTATTTT	CASSFRGLANTDTQYF
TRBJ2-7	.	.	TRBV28	TGTGCCAGCACAAGTGGGCTAGCCTACGAGCAGTACTTC	CASTSGLAYEQYF
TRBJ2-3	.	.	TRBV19	TGTGCCAGTAGTATCTCTGGGGGCCCAACAGATACGCAGTATTTT	CASSISGGPTDTQYF
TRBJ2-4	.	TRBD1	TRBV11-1	TGTGCCAGCAGCTTAGGGGACAGAAACATTCAGTACTTC	CASSLGDRNIQYF
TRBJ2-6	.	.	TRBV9	TGTGCCAGCAGCGTAGGGGTTGGGGCCAACGTCCTGACTTTC	CASSVGVGANVLTF
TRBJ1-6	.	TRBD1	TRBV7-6	TGTGCCAGCAGGACAGGGTTCGATTCACCCCTCCACTTT	CASRTGFDSPLHF
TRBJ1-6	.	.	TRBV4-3	TGCGCCAGCAGCCAAGCCCCGGGACGGCATAATTCACCCCTCCACTTT	CASSQAPGRHNSPLHF
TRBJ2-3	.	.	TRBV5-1	TGCGCCAGCAGTTCGCTAAGCACAGATACGCAGTATTTT	CASSSLSTDTQYF
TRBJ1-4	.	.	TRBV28	TGTGCCAGCAGTTCCCCGGGGGGGATCGGGGAAAAACTGTTTTTT	CASSSPGGIGEKLFF
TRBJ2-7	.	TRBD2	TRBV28	TGTGCCAGCCTGGGACTAGCGGGAGACGAGCAGTACTTC	CASLGLAGDEQYF
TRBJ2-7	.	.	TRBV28	TGTGCCAGCAGTGGCAGAAACTACGAGCAGTACTTC	CASSGRNYEQYF
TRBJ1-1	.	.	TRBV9	TGTGCCAGCAGCGTAGGAGTTGCGGGGGACACTGAAGCTTTCTTT	CASSVGVAGDTEAFF
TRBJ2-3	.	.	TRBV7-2	TGTGCCAGCACTCCCCCCCCTGCTTTCACAGATACGCAGTATTTT	CASTPPPAFTDTQYF
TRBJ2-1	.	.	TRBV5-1	TGCGCCAGCAGCTTGGGTGTTGCGAACCCCTCCTACAATGAGCAGTTCTTC	CASSLGVANPSYNEQFF
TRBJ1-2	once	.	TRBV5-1	TGCGCCAGCGCGTATGGGACATACGATCTTAACTATGGCTACACCTTC	CASAYGTYDLNYGYTF
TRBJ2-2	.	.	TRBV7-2	TGTGCCAGCAGCTTAGCGAACAGCGCAGCGAACACCGGGGAGCTGTTTTTT	CASSLANSAANTGELFF
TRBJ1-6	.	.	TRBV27	TGTGCCAGCACAACAGGGAGAGGTTCACCCCTCCACTTT	CASTTGRGSPLHF
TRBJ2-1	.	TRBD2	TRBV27	TGTGCCAGCAGTTTTTTTAGCGGGAGGGCCAATGAGCAGTTCTTC	CASSFFSGRANEQFF
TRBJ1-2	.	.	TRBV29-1	TGCAGCGTTGAACACAGGCCGCGGGGTAGCGGCTACACCTTC	CSVEHRPRGSGYTF
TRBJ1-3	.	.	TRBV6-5	TGTGCCACCGGGTCTGGGCACCTCGGAAACACCATATATTTT	CATGSGHLGNTIYF
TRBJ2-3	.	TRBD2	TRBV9	TGTGCCAGCAGCTCCCGACAGGGACTAGCGGGAGGTCCCAGAGATACGCAGTATTTT	CASSSRQGLAGGPRDTQYF